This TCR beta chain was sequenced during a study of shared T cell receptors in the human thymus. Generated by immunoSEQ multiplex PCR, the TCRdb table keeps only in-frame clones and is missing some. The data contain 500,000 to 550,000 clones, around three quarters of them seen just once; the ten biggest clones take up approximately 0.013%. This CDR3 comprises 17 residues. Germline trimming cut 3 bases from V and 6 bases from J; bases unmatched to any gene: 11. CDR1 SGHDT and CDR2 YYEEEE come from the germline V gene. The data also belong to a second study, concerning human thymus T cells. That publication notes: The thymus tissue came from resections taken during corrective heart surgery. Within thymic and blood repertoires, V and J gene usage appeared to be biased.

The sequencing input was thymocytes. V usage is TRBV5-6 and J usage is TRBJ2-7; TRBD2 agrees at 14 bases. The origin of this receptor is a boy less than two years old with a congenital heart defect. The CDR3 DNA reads TGTGCCAGCAGCTCGGGACTAGCGGGGGTCCCGGGCTCCGAGCAGTACTTC. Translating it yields CASSSGLAGVPGSEQYF.